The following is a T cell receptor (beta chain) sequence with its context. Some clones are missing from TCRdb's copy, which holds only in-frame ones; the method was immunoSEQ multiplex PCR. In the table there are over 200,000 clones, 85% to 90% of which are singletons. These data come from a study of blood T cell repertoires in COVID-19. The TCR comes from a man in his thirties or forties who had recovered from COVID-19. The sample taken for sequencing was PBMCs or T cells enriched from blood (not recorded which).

In DNA, the CDR3 is TGTGCCAGCACCTCATCCGGGACTAGCGCCTCTGGGGCCAACGTCCTGACTTTC. Its translation is CASTSSGTSASGANVLTF. V is TRBV28 and J is TRBJ2-6, with 10 bases matching TRBD2. This CDR3 comprises 18 residues. The ends lost 7 bases at V and 0 bases at J; junction bases unmatched: 9. Germline V lookup: CDR1 MDHEN, CDR2 SYDVKM.